Listed here are 26 T cell receptor beta chains from one sample, sequenced in a study of T-cell reconstitution after alpha-beta-depleted transplantation in children. Unique molecular identifiers tagged the TCRbeta library. TCRdb re-analysed the PCR reads in MiXCR, keeping a single row per CDR3 protein. The data show 300,000 to 400,000 distinct CDR3 sequences, with about an eighth seen just once and around 4.1% held by the top ten. The input for sequencing was PBMCs, taken from the stem cell graft. These receptors originate from a human donor who donated a stem cell graft to a child with Fanconi anemia.

The V gene is TRBV7-9, the J gene TRBJ1-1; D gene ambiguous. The CDR3 has 14 residues. Germline CDR1 SEHNR, CDR2 FQNEAQ (reference sequence). V lost 1 base and J lost 2, with 8 bases in between. The DNA of the CDR3 is TGTGCCAGCAGCTTAGGGGTGATAAACACTGAAGCTTTCTTT. Its translation: CASSLGVINTEAFF.

The chain recombines TRBV18 with TRBJ1-4, with D unresolved. The CDR3 totals 15 residues. V was shortened by 6 bases and J by 5 bases, with 16 bases between the two germline ends. The germline CDR1 and CDR2 sequences are KGHSH and LQKENI. CDR3: CASSPSLTLNEKLFF. The CDR3 nucleotides read TGTGCCAGCTCCCCATCACTGACGCTCAATGAAAAACTGTTTTTT.

This clonotype was observed at least ten times. V usage is TRBV20-1 and J usage is TRBJ1-2; D uncertain. V dropped 0 bases and J dropped 1 base, with 15 bases sitting between them. The CDR3 has 16 residues. CDR1 and CDR2 from the germline V gene are DFQATT and SNEGSKA (reference sequence). CDR3 loop: CSARDLGGDFNYGYTF. The CDR3 DNA reads TGCAGTGCTAGAGATTTGGGCGGCGATTTTAACTATGGCTACACCTTC.

CDR3 sequence: CASSADGSSNTGELFF. The CDR3 DNA sequence: TGCGCCAGCTCCGCGGACGGCTCCTCGAACACCGGGGAGCTGTTTTTT. This chain links TRBV5-1 with TRBJ2-2; D is uncertain. Between the trimmed V and J ends, which lost 7 bases and 0 bases, there was a span of 16 bases. The CDR3 is 16 residues long. Germline V gene lookup returns CDR1 SGHRS and CDR2 YFSETQ.

The table lists this clonotype with many counts. This chain joins TRBV12-3 or TRBV12-4 and TRBJ2-1; 8 positions agree with TRBD2. Trimming removed 8 bases from V and 3 bases from J; junction bases left unmatched: 9. The CDR3 has 15 residues. CDR3 DNA sequence: TGTGCCAGCTTAAGGGGGACTAGGGTCTACAATGAGCAGTTCTTC. This codes for CASLRGTRVYNEQFF.

This rearrangement joins TRBV18 to TRBJ2-2; D gene uncertain. With 2 bases removed from V and 6 bases from J, the gap between germline ends came to 7 bases. In germline, CDR1 is KGHSH, CDR2 LQKENI. The CDR3 loop spans 13 amino acids. CDR3 residues: CASSPKEAGELFF. For the CDR3, the DNA is TGTGCCAGCTCACCAAAGGAAGCCGGGGAGCTGTTTTTT.

The rearrangement joins TRBV5-1 to TRBJ2-3; 9 positions agree with TRBD2. This CDR3 contains 15 residues. Germline values: CDR1 SGHRS, CDR2 YFSETQ. J lost 4 bases, V lost 1 base, and 4 bases had no gene match. The CDR3 spells CASSLQRGDADTQYF. The CDR3 DNA follows: TGCGCCAGCAGCTTGCAGCGGGGGGACGCAGATACGCAGTATTTT.

This clonotype was observed at least ten times. J is TRBJ2-2 and V is TRBV5-6, with D unresolved. Trimming cost V 3 bases and J 3 bases, with 12 bases left between them. The CDR3 is made up of 15 amino acids. CDR1 is SGHDT and CDR2 is YYEEEE in the germline V gene. Here the CDR3 DNA reads TGTGCCAGCAGCTCCACGCTGGGGTACACCGGGGAGCTGTTTTTT. Protein product: CASSSTLGYTGELFF.

The CDR3 DNA sequence: TGTGCCAGCAGTTTACCAGATGAAAAACTGTTTTTT. Amino acid sequence: CASSLPDEKLFF. This chain uses TRBV6-6 with TRBJ1-4; D not certain. CDR1 is MNHNY and CDR2 is SVGAGI in the germline V gene (reference sequence). The ends were cut back, 4 bases at V and 6 bases at J, with 6 bases in the middle. There are 12 residues in the CDR3.

This chain uses TRBV6-1 with TRBJ1-1; 11 bases agree with TRBD1. The germline V gene encodes CDR1 MNHNS and CDR2 SASEGT. The CDR3 has 15 residues. J lost 1 base, V lost 5 bases, and 3 bases had no gene match. The CDR3 is CASSRTGGWNTEAFF. The CDR3 DNA reads TGTGCCAGCAGTCGGACAGGGGGCTGGAACACTGAAGCTTTCTTT.

This clonotype has at least ten counts. This chain links TRBV20-1 with TRBJ2-2; possibly TRBD2 for D (6 bases). Germline lookup yields CDR1 DFQATT and CDR2 SNEGSKA (reference sequence). Trimming removed 0 bases from V and 0 bases from J, with 8 bases in between. The CDR3 runs to 15 residues. Here the CDR3 reads CSAREWGANTGELFF. CDR3 DNA sequence: TGCAGTGCTAGAGAGTGGGGGGCGAACACCGGGGAGCTGTTTTTT.

This chain links TRBV11-2 with TRBJ1-2; D not certain. Trimming removed 7 bases from V and 5 bases from J, with 17 bases in between. Germline loops: CDR1 SGHAT, CDR2 FQNNGV. The CDR3 loop spans 14 amino acids. Here the CDR3 reads CASTSNEGIYGYTF. The CDR3 DNA reads TGTGCCAGCACCTCCAATGAGGGCATATATGGCTACACCTTC.

The chain uses TRBV2 and TRBJ1-5, with 12 bases fitting TRBD1. The CDR3 consists of 14 residues. Germline CDR1 reads SNHLY; CDR2 reads FYNNEI. Trimming took 6 bases from V and 6 from J; bases not matched to a gene: 3. The CDR3 nucleotides are TGTGCCAGCAGCGGGACAGGGGGCTTTCAGCCCCAGCATTTT. Translating gives CASSGTGGFQPQHF.

This clonotype was seen repeatedly, ten times or more. This chain joins TRBV7-2 and TRBJ2-3, with 10 nucleotides matching TRBD1. The CDR3 totals 17 residues. CDR1 is SGHTA, CDR2 FQGNSA, per germline. The V gene end was trimmed by 3 bases and the J gene end by 6 bases; junction bases not matched to a gene: 12. The CDR3 sequence is CASSFLLGQGTSDTQYF. Here the CDR3 DNA reads TGTGCCAGCAGCTTTCTCCTGGGACAGGGGACGTCGGATACGCAGTATTTT.

This clonotype was recorded at least ten times. The genes are TRBV4-3 and TRBJ2-1, with 8 bases fitting TRBD1. The J segment lost 6 bases and the V segment lost 3 bases, leaving 7 bases of the junction unmatched. Germline V gene sequence: CDR1 LGHNA, CDR2 YSLEER. The CDR3 is 15 residues long. CDR3 amino acids: CASSQTFGTGNEQFF. The CDR3 DNA follows: TGCGCCAGCAGCCAGACCTTTGGGACAGGCAATGAGCAGTTCTTC.

This clonotype was found a few times. This sequence joins TRBV7-3 and TRBJ2-1, with D perhaps matching TRBD1 (5 bases). The V gene lost 5 bases and the J gene lost 4 bases, with 15 bases spanning the gap. The CDR3 runs to 15 residues. CDR1 is SGHTA, CDR2 FQGTGA, per germline. CDR3 amino acids: CASSHGAGPYNEQFF. CDR3 DNA sequence: TGTGCCAGCAGCCATGGGGCAGGCCCATACAATGAGCAGTTCTTC.

There are many counts of this clonotype. In nucleotides, the CDR3 is TGTGCCAGCAGTTTAGGCGGCTTTTCATGGGGTCGGAGGAACACTGAAGCTTTCTTT. Protein: CASSLGGFSWGRRNTEAFF. The chain uses TRBV28 and TRBJ1-1, with D unclear. The CDR3 is 19 residues long. Per the germline V gene, CDR1 is MDHEN and CDR2 is SYDVKM. The ends were cut back, 2 bases at V and 1 base at J, with 23 bases in the middle.

This clonotype was counted between two and nine times. This chain joins TRBV6-5 and TRBJ1-3; TRBD1 might be the D (6 bases). CDR3 length: 15 residues. Trimming cost V 11 bases and J 4 bases, with 21 bases left between them. Germline V gene sequence: CDR1 MNHEY, CDR2 SVGAGI. CDR3 bases: TGTGCCGCCAATCCGAAGGGGGTTGACGGAAACACCATATATTTT. This encodes CAANPKGVDGNTIYF.

The V call is TRBV4-3, the J call TRBJ2-2; possibly TRBD1 for D (5 bases). CDR1 and CDR2 from the germline V gene are LGHNA and YSLEER. V shed 2 bases and J shed 6 bases, with 10 bases lying between them. The CDR3 contains 14 residues. As DNA, the CDR3 is TGCGCCAGCAGCCAAATAGGGGAATCCGGGGAGCTGTTTTTT. Translating it yields CASSQIGESGELFF.

The gene calls are TRBV11-2 and TRBJ2-5; tentatively, D is TRBD1 (6 bases). This CDR3 is built from 16 residues. Looked up from germline, CDR1 is SGHAT and CDR2 is FQNNGV. The V gene lost 1 base and the J gene lost 3 bases, with 15 bases spanning the gap. Here the CDR3 reads CASSLGSDRQEETQYF. The CDR3 nucleotides read TGTGCCAGCAGCTTAGGGAGTGACAGGCAAGAAGAGACCCAGTACTTC.

The sample holds a few counts of this clonotype. The chain employs TRBV5-1 and TRBJ1-2; weak D call: TRBD1 (5 bases). Looked up from germline, CDR1 is SGHRS and CDR2 is YFSETQ. This CDR3 comprises 16 residues. With 7 bases removed from V and 3 bases from J, the gap between germline ends came to 22 bases. The CDR3 spells CASSQRGERFHYGYTF. Here the CDR3 DNA reads TGCGCCAGCTCCCAAAGAGGGGAACGGTTTCACTATGGCTACACCTTC.

The sample holds many counts of this clonotype. The V gene is TRBV20-1, the J gene TRBJ2-7; 13 bases line up with TRBD2. The CDR3 length is 14 residues. J lost 2 bases, V lost 5 bases, and 3 bases had no gene match. Looked up from germline, CDR1 is DFQATT and CDR2 is SNEGSKA (reference sequence). The CDR3 sequence is CSARLAGGAYEQYF. The CDR3 DNA sequence: TGCAGTGCTCGACTAGCGGGGGGAGCCTACGAGCAGTACTTC.

The J gene is TRBJ1-1, the V gene TRBV19; D gene uncertain. Germline lookup yields CDR1 LNHDA and CDR2 SQIVND (reference sequence). Trimming removed 2 bases at V and 0 bases at J, with 7 bases between. The CDR3 sequence is 14 residues long. DNA of the CDR3: TGTGCCAGTAGTATATTTGGTATGAACACTGAAGCTTTCTTT. This codes for CASSIFGMNTEAFF.

The genes are TRBV10-3 and TRBJ2-5; 11 nucleotides line up with TRBD2. The ends lost 1 base at V and 10 bases at J; junction bases unmatched: 5. Germline CDR1 is ENHRY and CDR2 is SYGVKD. The CDR3 totals 14 residues. In nucleotides, the CDR3 is TGTGCCATCAGTGAGTTACTAGCGGGGGAGTACCAGTACTTC. The encoded protein is CAISELLAGEYQYF.

This clonotype was detected a few times. The rearrangement links TRBV12-3 or TRBV12-4 to TRBJ2-2; D uncertain. Trimming shortened V by 0 bases and J by 4 bases, and 6 bases separated the two germline ends. This CDR3 contains 14 residues. This chain's CDR3 is CASSLAAFTGELFF. CDR3 in DNA: TGTGCCAGCAGTTTAGCGGCGTTCACCGGGGAGCTGTTTTTT.

The table lists this clonotype with a few counts. V and J are TRBV6-2 or TRBV6-3 and TRBJ1-2; possibly TRBD1 for D (5 bases). V was cut by 8 bases and J by 7 bases, with 17 bases left in between. This CDR3 has 13 amino acids. Looked up from germline, CDR1 is MNHEY and CDR2 is SVGEGT. CDR3 loop: CASLLGRNAGYTF. As DNA, the CDR3 is TGTGCCAGCCTATTGGGGCGGAACGCTGGCTACACCTTC.